This T cell receptor beta chain was sequenced during a study of cytomegalovirus exposure and HLA in healthy donors. Comments on this clone: Its antigen is still unknown.

Study findings and constraints: The availability of immune exposure information extended only to CMV serostatus. There was a cluster of highly shared sequence variants that was likely a sequencing artifact.

Though nominally healthy at sampling, donors likely had unrecorded immune exposures. PCR amplification relied on 60 Vbeta primers (plus 13 Jbeta primers). Only in-frame clones appear in the TCRdb table, and some are missing; sequencing was by immunoSEQ multiplex PCR. The repertoire has 50,000 to 70,000 clones, roughly 77% of them found once; the top ten carry over 2.5%. V gave up 6 bases and J gave up 4 bases, with 19 bases separating them. The length of the CDR3 is 15 residues. Germline assignment: CDR1 MRHNA and CDR2 SNTAGT. Sequenced input: PBMCs. The gene calls are TRBV6-4 and TRBJ2-7; maybe TRBD1 (6 bases). This TCR derives from a female donor in good health and CMV-seronegative. The DNA for the CDR3 is TGTGCCAGCAGCCTCAACTCGGGACAAGGATACGAGCAGTACTTC. Protein sequence: CASSLNSGQGYEQYF.